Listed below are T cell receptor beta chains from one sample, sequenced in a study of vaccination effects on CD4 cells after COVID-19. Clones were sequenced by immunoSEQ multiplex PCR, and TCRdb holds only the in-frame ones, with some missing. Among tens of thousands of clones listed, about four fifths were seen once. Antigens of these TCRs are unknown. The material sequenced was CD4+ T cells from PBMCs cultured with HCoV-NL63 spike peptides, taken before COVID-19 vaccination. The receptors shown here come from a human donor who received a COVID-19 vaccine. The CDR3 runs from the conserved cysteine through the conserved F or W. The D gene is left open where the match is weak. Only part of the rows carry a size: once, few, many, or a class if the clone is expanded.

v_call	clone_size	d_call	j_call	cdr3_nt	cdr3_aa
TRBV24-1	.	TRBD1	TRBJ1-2	TGTGCCACCAGTGAGGCCGGGACAGAGCCTGGCTACACCTTC	CATSEAGTEPGYTF
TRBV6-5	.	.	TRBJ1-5	TGTGCCAGCAGTTATGTCGGCGTTTATCAGCCCCAGCATTTT	CASSYVGVYQPQHF
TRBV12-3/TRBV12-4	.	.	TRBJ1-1	TGTGCCAGCACACAGGTTTTGAACACTGAAGCTTTCTTT	CASTQVLNTEAFF
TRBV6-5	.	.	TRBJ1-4	TGTGCCAGCACTTTTAGGGAAAAACTGTTTTTT	CASTFREKLFF
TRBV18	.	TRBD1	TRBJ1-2	TGTGCCAGCTCACCAATTCCCGGGACAGGGAACTATGGCTACACCTTC	CASSPIPGTGNYGYTF
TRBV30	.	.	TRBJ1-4	TGTGCCTGGAGTGTAGTAAATGAAAAACTGTTTTTT	CAWSVVNEKLFF
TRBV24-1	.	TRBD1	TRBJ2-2	TGTGCCACCAGTGATTTATCCGGGCAGGGGGCCGGGGAGCTGTTTTTT	CATSDLSGQGAGELFF
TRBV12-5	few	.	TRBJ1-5	TGTGCTAGTGGTTTGGGAGCCGAGGGGAGTACTCAGCATTTT	CASGLGAEGSTQHF
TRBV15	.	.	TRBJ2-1	TGTGCCACCAGCAGAGGTAGCTCGGGGAGTAGTAATGAGCAGTTCTTC	CATSRGSSGSSNEQFF
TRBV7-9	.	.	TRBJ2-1	TGTGCCAGCAGCCCTAAGGGGGGGGTCGATGAGCAGTTCTTC	CASSPKGGVDEQFF
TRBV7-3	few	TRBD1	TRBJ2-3	TGTGCCAGCAGCGTAGACAGGGGGGCAGATACGCAGTATTTT	CASSVDRGADTQYF
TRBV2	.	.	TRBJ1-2	TGTGCCAGCAGAGCAGGCTCTACGTCTAACTATGGCTACACCTTC	CASRAGSTSNYGYTF
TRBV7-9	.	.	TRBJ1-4	TGTGCCAGCAGCTCACAGGGAGGGAATGAAAAACTGTTTTTT	CASSSQGGNEKLFF
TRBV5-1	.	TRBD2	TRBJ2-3	TGCGCCAGCAGCTTGGTGACTAGCGGGGTCACAGATACGCAGTATTTT	CASSLVTSGVTDTQYF
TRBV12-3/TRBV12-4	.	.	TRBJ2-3	TGTGCCAGCAGTTTAGGGGTCCCAGATACGCAGTATTTT	CASSLGVPDTQYF
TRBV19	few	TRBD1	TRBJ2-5	TGTGCCAGTTCGGACAGGGCGCGGGAGACCCAGTACTTC	CASSDRARETQYF
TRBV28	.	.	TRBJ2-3	TGTGCCAGCAGCTTCGCACAGTTAGATACGCAGTATTTT	CASSFAQLDTQYF
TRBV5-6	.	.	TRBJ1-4	TGTGCCAGCAGCTTGGGGGGGTTTAATGAAAAACTGTTTTTT	CASSLGGFNEKLFF
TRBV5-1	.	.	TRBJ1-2	TGCGCCAGCAGCTTGGCCGGCGGGTCTAACTATGGCTACACCTTC	CASSLAGGSNYGYTF
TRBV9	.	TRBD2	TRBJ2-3	TGTGCCAGCAGCGGCCGGGGGGGGGACTTGGGAGATACGCAGTATTTT	CASSGRGGDLGDTQYF
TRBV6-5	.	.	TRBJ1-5	TGTGCCAGCAGTTACTCGGGACACAATCAGCCCCAGCATTTT	CASSYSGHNQPQHF
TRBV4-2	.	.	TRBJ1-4	TGTGCCAGCAGCCCCTCGCCCGAAAAACTGTTTTTT	CASSPSPEKLFF
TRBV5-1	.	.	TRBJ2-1	TGCGCCAGCAGCTTACAGGGAGGCGTCAATGAGCAGTTCTTC	CASSLQGGVNEQFF
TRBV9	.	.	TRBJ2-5	TGTGCCAGCAGCGTAGCGGCCCAAGAGACCCAGTACTTC	CASSVAAQETQYF
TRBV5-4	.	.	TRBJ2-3	TGTGCCAGCAGCTTGGGGGGGGGCACAGATACGCAGTATTTT	CASSLGGGTDTQYF
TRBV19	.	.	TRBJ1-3	TGTGCCAGTAGCCACCAGGGAACTGGAAACACCATATATTTT	CASSHQGTGNTIYF
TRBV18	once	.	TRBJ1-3	TGTGCCAGCTCACCCCCACAGGGAATTTCTGGAAACACCATATATTTT	CASSPPQGISGNTIYF
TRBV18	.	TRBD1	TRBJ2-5	TGTGCCAGCTCACCGCAACAGGGGGCGGGAGAGACCCAGTACTTC	CASSPQQGAGETQYF
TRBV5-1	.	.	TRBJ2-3	TGCGCCAGCAGTTTAAGTGGGGGCACAGATACGCAGTATTTT	CASSLSGGTDTQYF
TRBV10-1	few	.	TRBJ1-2	TGCGCCACCGCCCTGGCAGAAAGAGGCTACACCTTC	CATALAERGYTF
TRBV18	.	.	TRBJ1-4	TGTGCCAGCTCATCGGGGTTTGGTAATGAAAAACTGTTTTTT	CASSSGFGNEKLFF
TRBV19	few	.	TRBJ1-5	TGTGCCAGTAGTCAGGGCGCGGGATCGGCCCAGCCCCAGCATTTT	CASSQGAGSAQPQHF
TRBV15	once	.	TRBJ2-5	TGTGCCACCAGCAGCTTCACTGGGAATCAAGAGACCCAGTACTTC	CATSSFTGNQETQYF
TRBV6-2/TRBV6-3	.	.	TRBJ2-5	TGTGCCAGCAGTTACTCGATGTCAGAGAATTACTTC	CASSYSMSENYF
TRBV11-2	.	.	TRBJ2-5	TGTGCCAGCAGCTCAGACGGGGAGACCCAGTACTTC	CASSSDGETQYF
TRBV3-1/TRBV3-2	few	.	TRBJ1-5	TGTGCCAGCAGCCAAGACAGGTATCAGCCCCAGCATTTT	CASSQDRYQPQHF
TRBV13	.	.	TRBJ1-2	TGTGCCAGCAGCTCCTCCCAGAACTATGGCTACACCTTC	CASSSSQNYGYTF
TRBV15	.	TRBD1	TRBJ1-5	TGTGCCACCAGCAGAGAACAGGGGGCTTACCAGCCCCAGCATTTT	CATSREQGAYQPQHF
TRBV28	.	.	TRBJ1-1	TGTGCCAGCCGAGAGAGGAACACTGAAGCTTTCTTT	CASRERNTEAFF
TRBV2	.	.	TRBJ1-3	TGTGCCAGCAGTGACCCAGCGGGCACCATATATTTT	CASSDPAGTIYF
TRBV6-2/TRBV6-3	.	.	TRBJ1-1	TGTGCCAGCAGCGATCCAGGGAACACTGAAGCTTTCTTT	CASSDPGNTEAFF
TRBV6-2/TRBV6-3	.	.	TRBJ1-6	TGTGCCAGCAGTTTCAGGGGTGTCGCCGGCTCACCCCTCCACTTT	CASSFRGVAGSPLHF
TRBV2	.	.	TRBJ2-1	TGTGCCAGCAGGAATTTCGATGAGCAGTTCTTC	CASRNFDEQFF
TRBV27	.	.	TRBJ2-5	TGTGCCAGCAGCCGGGACTTTTCAAAGACCCAGTACTTC	CASSRDFSKTQYF
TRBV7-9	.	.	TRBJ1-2	TGTGCCAGCAGCCGCCCCGGGTTCTCAAACTATGGCTACACCTTC	CASSRPGFSNYGYTF
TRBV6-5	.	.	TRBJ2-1	TGTGCCAGCAGCCGCGACACCGGCCTCAAGTTCTTC	CASSRDTGLKFF
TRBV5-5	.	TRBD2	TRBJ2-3	TGTGCCAGCAGTCGGGGGGGGAGAACAGATACGCAGTATTTT	CASSRGGRTDTQYF
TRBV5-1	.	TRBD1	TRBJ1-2	TGCGCCAGCAGCCCTAATGCCGGGACAGGGGGCGGCTACACCTTC	CASSPNAGTGGGYTF
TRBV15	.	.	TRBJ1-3	TGTGCCACCAGCAGAGATCGAGCAAGGACGGGGGACACCATATATTTT	CATSRDRARTGDTIYF
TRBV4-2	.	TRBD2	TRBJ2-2	TGTGCCAGCAGCCTCGGGGGGGCAGCCACTACCTCGGGCACCGGGGAGCTGTTTTTT	CASSLGGAATTSGTGELFF
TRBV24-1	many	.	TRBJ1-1	TGTGCCACCAGTGATTTGGGCCGGATGAACACTGAAGCTTTCTTT	CATSDLGRMNTEAFF
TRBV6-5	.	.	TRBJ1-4	TGTGCCAGCAGGGGCAGTGCAACTAATGAAAAACTGTTTTTT	CASRGSATNEKLFF
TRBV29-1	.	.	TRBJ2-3	TGCAGCGTTGAATACCGGAACACAGGCACAGATACGCAGTATTTT	CSVEYRNTGTDTQYF
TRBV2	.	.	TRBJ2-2	TGTGCCACCCATTCGGGGGGCCGAACCGGGGAGCTGTTTTTT	CATHSGGRTGELFF